Listed here are 11 T cell receptor beta chains from one sample, sequenced in a study of T cells in Graves' hyperthyroidism and ophthalmopathy. RNA transcripts served as the template for amplifying TCR beta CDR3 regions. The HTBI primer set drove a first-round RT-PCR of the TCR CDR3. Via MiXCR, TCRdb re-called the multiplex PCR reads, giving one row per CDR3 protein. The repertoire holds about 740,000 distinct CDR3 sequences, about 14% seen once, with roughly 10% in the top ten. The sequenced sample was blood. These receptors all stem from a woman aged 18-29 years with Graves' hyperthyroidism.

At least ten counts were recorded for this clonotype. The chain has TRBV30 and TRBJ1-1; D is possibly TRBD1 (5 bases). CDR3 length equals 13 residues. V dropped 2 bases and J dropped 3 bases, with 10 bases sitting between them. Germline-derived CDR1 and CDR2 are GTSNPN and SVGIG (reference sequence). CDR3 DNA: TGTGCCTGGAGTTTGCAGGGAGACACTGAAGCTTTCTTT. Residues: CAWSLQGDTEAFF. Complete variable domain (other parts from reference TRBV30 and TRBJ1-1): SQTIHQWPATLVQPVGSPLSLECTVEGTSNPNLYWYRQAAGRGLQLLFYSVGIGQISSEVPQNLSASRPQDRQFILSSKKLLLSDSGFYLCAWSLQGDTEAFFGQGTRLTVV.

V is TRBV12-3 or TRBV12-4 and J is TRBJ2-2; TRBD1 matches 10 bases. The CDR3 spans 15 residues. The V segment lost 3 bases and the J segment 5 bases; nucleotides outside the gene matches: 3. The CDR3 reads CASSFDRGRTGELFF. The CDR3 nucleotides read TGTGCCAGCAGTTTTGACAGGGGGCGGACCGGGGAGCTGTTTTTT.

This clonotype occurred many times. This sequence joins TRBV9 and TRBJ2-3; D uncertain. CDR3 size: 16 residues. Germline CDR1 reads SGDLS; CDR2 reads YYNGEE. Trimming cost V 0 bases and J 2 bases, with 13 bases left between them. The CDR3 DNA is TGTGCCAGCAGCGTAGGGGCAGGCGCTGTCACAGATACGCAGTATTTT. Encoded protein: CASSVGAGAVTDTQYF.

In its sample, this clonotype was seen many times. The chain is built from TRBV7-9 and TRBJ2-1; tentative D call: TRBD2 (7 bases). Germline V CDR1 and CDR2: SEHNR, FQNEAQ (reference sequence). The CDR3 is 17 residues long. Between the trimmed V and J ends, which lost 5 bases and 7 bases, there was a span of 24 bases. The chain's CDR3 is CASSQVGGRALRNEQFF. CDR3 DNA: TGTGCCAGCAGCCAAGTAGGGGGGAGGGCCCTCCGGAATGAGCAGTTCTTC.

The V call is TRBV29-1, the J call TRBJ2-1, with no clear D. With 2 bases removed from V and 10 bases from J, the gap between germline ends came to 6 bases. CDR1 is SQVTM and CDR2 is ANQGSEA in the germline V gene. The CDR3 consists of 10 residues. CDR3 region: CSVERNEQFF. The CDR3 DNA follows: TGCAGCGTTGAAAGGAACGAGCAGTTCTTC.

This clonotype was seen repeatedly, ten times or more. The chain links TRBV20-1 to TRBJ2-1; 11 bases agree with TRBD2. The CDR3 consists of 13 residues. Trimming cost V 5 bases and J 9 bases; bases outside gene matches: 6. Germline V CDR1 and CDR2: DFQATT, SNEGSKA (reference sequence). In DNA form, the CDR3 reads TGCAGTGCTTTAGCGGGAGGGCCCACTGAGCAGTTCTTC. It specifies CSALAGGPTEQFF.

This clonotype was picked up many times. The genes are TRBV6-1 and TRBJ2-6; D unclear. The CDR3 covers 15 residues. Germline V CDR1 and CDR2: MNHNS, SASEGT. V shed 8 bases and J shed 2 bases, with 13 bases lying between them. In nucleotides, the CDR3 is TGTGCCAGCGGGAAAGGGTCTACTGGGGCCAACGTCCTGACTTTC. Encoded protein: CASGKGSTGANVLTF.

The chain uses TRBV10-3 and TRBJ2-1, with 7 nucleotides matching TRBD2. Germline values: CDR1 ENHRY, CDR2 SYGVKD. This CDR3 has 16 residues. After removal of 10 bases from V and 8 bases from J, the junction contained 20 bases not matched to a gene. CDR3 region: CASSPGGRLPGDEQFF. The CDR3 DNA reads as TGTGCCAGCTCACCCGGGGGGAGGCTTCCGGGGGATGAGCAGTTCTTC.

This clonotype was seen repeatedly, ten times or more. This sequence joins TRBV7-8 and TRBJ2-7, with 8 bases fitting TRBD1. V shed 5 bases and J 7 bases; nucleotides not matched to a gene: 13. Germline V gene sequence: CDR1 SGHVS, CDR2 FQNEAQ. The CDR3 covers 15 residues. CDR3 nucleotides: TGTGCCAGCAGCCCCCCCGGACAGGGTATTTGGGAGCAGTACTTC. It translates to CASSPPGQGIWEQYF.

This chain connects TRBV20-1 to TRBJ1-2; tentatively, D is TRBD1 (5 bases). Trimming pared 8 bases from V and 4 bases from J, leaving 11 bases between. Germline V lookup: CDR1 DFQATT, CDR2 SNEGSKA (reference sequence). The CDR3 is 11 amino acids. In DNA form, the CDR3 reads TGCAGTACAGGCCTGGGCTATGGCTACACCTTC. It codes for CSTGLGYGYTF.

This chain connects TRBV6-5 to TRBJ2-7, with D possibly TRBD1 on 5 matching bases. Looked up from germline, CDR1 is MNHEY and CDR2 is SVGAGI. The CDR3 covers 15 residues. V was clipped by 0 bases and J by 2 bases, with 11 bases between them. The CDR3 bases are TGTGCCAGCAGTTACTCAGCAGGGATAACCTACGAGCAGTACTTC. Amino acids: CASSYSAGITYEQYF.